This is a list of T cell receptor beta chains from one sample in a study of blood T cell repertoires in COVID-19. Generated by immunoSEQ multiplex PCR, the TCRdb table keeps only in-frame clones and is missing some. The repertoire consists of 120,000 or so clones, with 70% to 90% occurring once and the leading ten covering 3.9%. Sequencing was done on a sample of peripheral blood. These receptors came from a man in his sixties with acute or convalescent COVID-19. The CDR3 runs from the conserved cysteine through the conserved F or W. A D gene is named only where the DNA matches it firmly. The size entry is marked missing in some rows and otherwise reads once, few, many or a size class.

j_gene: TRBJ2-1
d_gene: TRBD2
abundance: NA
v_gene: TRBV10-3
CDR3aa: CAAGGLAGNEQFF
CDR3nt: TGTGCCGCAGGGGGACTAGCGGGAAATGAGCAGTTCTTC

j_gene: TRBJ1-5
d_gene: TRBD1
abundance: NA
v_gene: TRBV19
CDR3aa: CASSSQGWEPQHF
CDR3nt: TGTGCCAGTTCATCACAGGGGTGGGAGCCCCAGCATTTT

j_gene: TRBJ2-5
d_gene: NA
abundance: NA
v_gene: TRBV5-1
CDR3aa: CASSGPDGGETQYF
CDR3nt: TGCGCCAGCAGCGGACCCGACGGGGGAGAGACCCAGTACTTC

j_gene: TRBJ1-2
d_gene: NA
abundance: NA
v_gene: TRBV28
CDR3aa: CASSLDSYGYTF
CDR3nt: TGTGCCAGCAGTCTCGACAGCTATGGCTACACCTTC

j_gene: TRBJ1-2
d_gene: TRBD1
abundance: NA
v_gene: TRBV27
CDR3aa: CASSPYLDRANYGYTF
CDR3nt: TGTGCCAGCAGTCCCTACTTGGACAGGGCGAACTATGGCTACACCTTC

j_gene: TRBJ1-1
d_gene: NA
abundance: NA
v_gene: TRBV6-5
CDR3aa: CASSIRDKNTEAFF
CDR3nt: TGTGCCAGCAGTATCCGGGACAAGAACACTGAAGCTTTCTTT

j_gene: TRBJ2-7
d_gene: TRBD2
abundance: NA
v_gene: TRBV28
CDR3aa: CASSSGREVNEQYF
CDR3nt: TGTGCCAGCAGTTCAGGGCGGGAGGTTAACGAGCAGTACTTC

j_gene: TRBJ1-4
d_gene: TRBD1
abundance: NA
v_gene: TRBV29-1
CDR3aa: CSAGTGEGELFF
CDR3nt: TGCAGCGCCGGGACAGGGGAGGGAGAACTGTTTTTT

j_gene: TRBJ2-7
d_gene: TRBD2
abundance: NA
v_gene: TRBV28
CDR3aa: CASSGSSGAYEQYF
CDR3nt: TGTGCCAGCAGTGGCTCTAGCGGGGCCTACGAGCAGTACTTC

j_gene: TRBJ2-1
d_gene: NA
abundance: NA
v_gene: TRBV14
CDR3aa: CASSHLGRDLHNEQFF
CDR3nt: TGTGCCAGCAGCCACCTTGGCCGGGACTTACACAATGAGCAGTTCTTC

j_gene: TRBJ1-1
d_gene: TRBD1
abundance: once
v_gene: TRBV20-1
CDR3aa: CSAGQGLKAFF
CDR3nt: TGCAGTGCGGGACAGGGGTTAAAAGCTTTCTTT

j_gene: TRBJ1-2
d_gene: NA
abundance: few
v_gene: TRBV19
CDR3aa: CASSMKGLANGYTF
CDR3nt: TGTGCCAGTAGTATGAAGGGGCTCGCGAATGGCTACACCTTC

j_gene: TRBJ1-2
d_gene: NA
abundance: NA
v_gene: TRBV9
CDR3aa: CASSPEAGPLPYGYTF
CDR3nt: TGTGCCAGCAGCCCAGAGGCAGGGCCCTTACCCTATGGCTACACCTTC

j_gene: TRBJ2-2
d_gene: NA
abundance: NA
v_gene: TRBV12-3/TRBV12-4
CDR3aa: CASLRSAGELFF
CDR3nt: TGTGCCAGTTTACGGAGCGCCGGGGAGCTGTTTTTT

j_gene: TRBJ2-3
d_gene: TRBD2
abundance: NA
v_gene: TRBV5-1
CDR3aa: CASSLGLAGEADTQYF
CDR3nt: TGCGCCAGCAGCTTGGGGCTAGCGGGAGAAGCAGATACGCAGTATTTT

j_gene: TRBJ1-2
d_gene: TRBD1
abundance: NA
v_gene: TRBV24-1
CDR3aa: CATTGGGYTF
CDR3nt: TGTGCCACCACAGGGGGTGGCTACACCTTC

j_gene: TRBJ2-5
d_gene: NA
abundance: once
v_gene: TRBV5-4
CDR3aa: CASSLGAQTQYF
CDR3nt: TGTGCCAGCAGCTTGGGGGCTCAGACCCAGTACTTC

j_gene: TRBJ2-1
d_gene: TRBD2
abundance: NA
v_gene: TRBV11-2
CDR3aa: CASSFDSGGEQFF
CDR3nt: TGTGCCAGCAGCTTCGATAGCGGGGGCGAGCAGTTCTTC

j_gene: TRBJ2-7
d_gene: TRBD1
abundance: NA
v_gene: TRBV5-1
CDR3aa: CASSAGTGRSYEQYF
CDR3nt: TGCGCCAGCAGCGCCGGGACAGGGAGATCCTACGAGCAGTACTTC

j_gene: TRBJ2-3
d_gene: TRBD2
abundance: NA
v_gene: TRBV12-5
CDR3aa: CASGFYITSGSTDTQYF
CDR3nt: TGTGCTAGTGGTTTCTACATTACTAGCGGGAGCACAGATACGCAGTATTTT

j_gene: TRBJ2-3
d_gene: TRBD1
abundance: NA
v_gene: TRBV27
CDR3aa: CASRRTGGLTDTQYF
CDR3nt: TGTGCCAGCAGACGGACAGGGGGCCTCACAGATACGCAGTATTTT

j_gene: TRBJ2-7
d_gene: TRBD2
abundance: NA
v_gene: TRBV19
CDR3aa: CASSPLGTSGTYEQYF
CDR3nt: TGTGCCAGTAGTCCTCTCGGGACTAGCGGAACCTACGAGCAGTACTTC

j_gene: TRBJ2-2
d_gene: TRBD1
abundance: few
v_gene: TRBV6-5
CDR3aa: CASRVRQGGPGELFF
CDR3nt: TGTGCCAGCAGGGTTCGACAGGGGGGACCCGGGGAGCTGTTTTTT

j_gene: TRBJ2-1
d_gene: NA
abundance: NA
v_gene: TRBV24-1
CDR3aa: CATSLTGSGNEQFF
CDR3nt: TGTGCCACCAGCCTTACAGGGTCAGGGAATGAGCAGTTCTTC

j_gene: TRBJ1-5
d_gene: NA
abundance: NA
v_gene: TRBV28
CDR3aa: CASGGGGNQPQHF
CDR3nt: TGTGCCAGCGGCGGGGGAGGCAATCAGCCCCAGCATTTT

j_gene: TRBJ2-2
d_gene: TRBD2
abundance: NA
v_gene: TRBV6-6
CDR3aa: CASTKGTSGVTGELFF
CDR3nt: TGTGCCAGCACCAAAGGGACTAGCGGGGTCACCGGGGAGCTGTTTTTT

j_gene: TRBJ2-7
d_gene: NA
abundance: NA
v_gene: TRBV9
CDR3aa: CASSALLSPAGSSYEQYF
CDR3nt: TGTGCCAGCAGCGCCCTGTTATCTCCAGCAGGCTCTTCCTACGAGCAGTACTTC

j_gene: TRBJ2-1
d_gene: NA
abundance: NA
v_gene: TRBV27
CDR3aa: CASKRASEYNEQFF
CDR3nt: TGTGCCAGCAAGCGGGCTAGCGAGTACAATGAGCAGTTCTTC

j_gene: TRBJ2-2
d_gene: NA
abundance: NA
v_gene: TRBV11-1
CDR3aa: CASSSPSPSGELFF
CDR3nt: TGTGCCAGCAGCTCCCCTTCCCCCTCCGGGGAGCTGTTTTTT

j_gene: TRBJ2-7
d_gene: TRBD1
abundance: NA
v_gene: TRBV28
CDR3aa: CASSGTGVVQYEQYF
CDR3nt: TGTGCCAGCAGTGGGACAGGTGTCGTGCAATACGAGCAGTACTTC

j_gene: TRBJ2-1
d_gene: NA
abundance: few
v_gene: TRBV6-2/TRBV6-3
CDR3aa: CASSYQRVNHNEQFF
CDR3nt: TGTGCCAGCAGTTACCAGCGGGTAAACCACAATGAGCAGTTCTTC